This T cell receptor beta chain was identified during a study of naive and memory T cell subsets. Whole-blood samples were roughly 2.3 ml of peripheral blood from healthy adult volunteers. This clonotype was recorded many times. The CDR3 consists of 14 residues. Trimming pared 8 bases from V and 0 bases from J, leaving 14 bases between. Germline values: CDR1 SQVTM, CDR2 ANQGSEA. Alpha and beta constant region primers primed reverse transcription for blood and skin samples. TCRdb re-derived calls from the 5' RACE reads in MiXCR, one entry per CDR3 protein. Seen here are 20,000 to 25,000 distinct CDR3 sequences, roughly 4.1% observed once, and the top ten hold approximately 7.8%.

The chain carries TRBV29-1 and TRBJ2-1; TRBD2 is a possible D gene (5 bases). This clonotype was obtained from a male donor in good health. The CDR3 is CSSRGHDSYNEQFF. The CDR3 DNA is TGCAGCTCTAGAGGGCATGACTCCTACAATGAGCAGTTCTTC.